This is a list of T cell receptor beta chains from one sample in a study of OX40 agonist ivuxolimab in advanced cancers. This table comes from immunoSEQ multiplex PCR, and its TCRdb copy is limited to in-frame clones, with some not included. The repertoire includes 45,000 to 60,000 clones, 85% to 95% of them detected once, and roughly 22% sits in the top ten. The material was CD4+ or CD8+ T cells sorted from blood, obtained in a trial of the OX40 agonist ivuxolimab. The receptor source for this set is an adult with an advanced solid tumor such as melanoma, head and neck, liver or kidney cancer. Each CDR3 is given with its conserved first and last residue. D genes are given only for firm matches. A clone size is listed for some rows: how often the clone was seen (once, few, many), or a class if it is expanded.

abundance,d_gene,v_gene,j_gene,CDR3nt,CDR3aa
.,.,TRBV28,TRBJ2-1,TGTGCCAGCAGTTTAATAAGTGGACCCTCCTACAATGAGCAGTTCTTC,CASSLISGPSYNEQFF
.,.,TRBV27,TRBJ2-3,TGTGCCAGCAGCTTACTTTACACAGATACGCAGTATTTT,CASSLLYTDTQYF
.,TRBD2,TRBV2,TRBJ2-1,TGTGCCAGCAAAACTAGCGGGTATGGTTACAATGAGCAGTTCTTC,CASKTSGYGYNEQFF
once,TRBD1,TRBV5-6,TRBJ2-3,TGTGCCAGCGGCCAGACAGGGGGCATAACAGATACGCAGTATTTT,CASGQTGGITDTQYF
few,.,TRBV6-7,TRBJ1-3,TGTGCCAGGAAACCGACCTGGACTGGAAACACCATATATTTT,CARKPTWTGNTIYF
.,.,TRBV27,TRBJ1-3,TGTGCCAGCAGTTTAAGAGGGTTGGGAAACACCATATATTTT,CASSLRGLGNTIYF
.,TRBD2,TRBV6-4,TRBJ2-7,TGTGCCAGCCCCCCGGGGAGGGGCCACGAGCAGTACTTC,CASPPGRGHEQYF
.,TRBD2,TRBV7-8,TRBJ2-7,TGTGCCAGCAGCTTAGCCGGGACTAGTCTTTACGAGCAGTACTTC,CASSLAGTSLYEQYF
.,.,TRBV5-4,TRBJ2-7,TGTGCCAGCAGCTCCTCGGGTTACGAGCAGTACTTC,CASSSSGYEQYF
.,.,TRBV10-3,TRBJ2-2,TGTGCCATCAGTGAAGGCGGAGGGAACACCGGGGAGCTGTTTTTT,CAISEGGGNTGELFF
.,TRBD1,TRBV28,TRBJ1-2,TGTGCCAGCAGTTCCGACAGGGACGTCTATGGCTACACCTTC,CASSSDRDVYGYTF
.,.,TRBV13,TRBJ2-7,TGTGCCAGCAGCATATACCCTGACGTCTTGCGGGACGAGCAGTACTTC,CASSIYPDVLRDEQYF
.,.,TRBV11-2,TRBJ2-5,TGTGCCAGCAGCCTAACCTTTTCCTCCCGGGAGACCCAGTACTTC,CASSLTFSSRETQYF
.,.,TRBV21-1,TRBJ1-2,TGTGCCAGCAGCAAAGCCAGACAGGGGCGCCAATTCCCTTGGGGCTACACCTTC,CASSKARQGRQFPWGYTF
.,TRBD1,TRBV7-2,TRBJ2-7,TGTGCCAGCAGCTTGTTGACAGGGGAGGTTTACGAGCAGTACTTC,CASSLLTGEVYEQYF
.,.,TRBV4-1,TRBJ2-1,TGCGCCAGCAGCCAAGTCGGGAGCGGCAATGAGCAGTTCTTC,CASSQVGSGNEQFF
once,TRBD1,TRBV15,TRBJ1-4,TGTGCCACCAGCAGCCAACCGGACAGGGAAGATGAAAAACTGTTTTTT,CATSSQPDREDEKLFF
.,.,TRBV27,TRBJ2-7,TGTGCCAGCAGTTTTTCGGGTTTTCTCTACGAGCAGTACTTC,CASSFSGFLYEQYF
.,.,TRBV4-1,TRBJ2-4,TGCGCCAGCAGCCAAGGAGCGGGAGCCAAAAACATTCAGTACTTC,CASSQGAGAKNIQYF
.,.,TRBV21-1,TRBJ1-5,TGTGCCAGCAGCAAAAAGCGAGGCGGCCCCTTTAGCGGGCAGCCCCAGCATTTT,CASSKKRGGPFSGQPQHF
.,TRBD2,TRBV6-1,TRBJ2-2,TGTGCCAGCAAGCCACTAGCGGGAGGCACCGGGGAGCTGTTTTTT,CASKPLAGGTGELFF
.,TRBD2,TRBV19,TRBJ2-1,TGTGCCAGTAGTTCCTTAGCGGGAGGGGGCCGTGCTGAGCAGTTCTTC,CASSSLAGGGRAEQFF
.,.,TRBV2,TRBJ2-2,TGTGCCAGCAGTGAACTTGCGGGCCCCCCTGTGGGCGCCGGGGAGCTGTTTTTT,CASSELAGPPVGAGELFF
.,.,TRBV28,TRBJ2-5,TGTGCCAGCAGTTTCAGAGGCGGAGAGACCCAGTACTTC,CASSFRGGETQYF
.,TRBD2,TRBV6-4,TRBJ2-1,TGTGCCAGCAGTGACTCCTGGGGAGGGAGTATGGATGAGCAGTTCTTC,CASSDSWGGSMDEQFF
once,TRBD2,TRBV5-1,TRBJ2-7,TGCGCCAGCAGCTTGGCCTACTCGGGATCGGGGGGTAGGGAGCAGTACTTC,CASSLAYSGSGGREQYF
.,TRBD2,TRBV4-3,TRBJ2-7,TGCGCCAGCAGCGAAGCTAGCGGAACATCCTACGAGCAGTACTTC,CASSEASGTSYEQYF
.,.,TRBV9,TRBJ2-1,TGTGCCAGCAGCGTAGCTGGGGAGTGGGATGAGCAGTTCTTC,CASSVAGEWDEQFF
once,TRBD2,TRBV7-8,TRBJ2-2,TGTGCCAGCAGCACTGAAGCGGGAGGGCCGAACACCGGGGAGCTGTTTTTT,CASSTEAGGPNTGELFF
.,TRBD1,TRBV18,TRBJ2-1,TGTGCCAGCTCACCGACCGGGACAGAATACAATGAGCAGTTCTTC,CASSPTGTEYNEQFF
.,.,TRBV7-9,TRBJ2-7,TGTGCCAGCAGCCTTGGGAACGAGCAGTACTTC,CASSLGNEQYF
.,.,TRBV7-6,TRBJ2-1,TGTGCCAGCGGCGCGTCGGGCTCCTACAATGAGCAGTTCTTC,CASGASGSYNEQFF
.,TRBD1,TRBV19,TRBJ1-4,TGTGCCAGTAGTACCCGGGACAGGGAAGGTGTTGAACTGTTTTTT,CASSTRDREGVELFF
medium-sized,TRBD1,TRBV11-1,TRBJ1-1,TGTGCCAGCAGCTTACCACCACAGGGGACGAACACTGAAGCTTTCTTT,CASSLPPQGTNTEAFF
once,TRBD2,TRBV4-3,TRBJ2-3,TGCGCCAGCAGCCAAGACTTTGGGCGGGAGGGCCCAGATACGCAGTATTTT,CASSQDFGREGPDTQYF
once,.,TRBV27,TRBJ2-7,TGTGCCAGCAGGAAAAACTACGAGCAGTACTTC,CASRKNYEQYF
.,.,TRBV6-5,TRBJ1-2,TGTGCCAGCAGTGGGGACATTCTCTTAGGCTACACCTTC,CASSGDILLGYTF
.,.,TRBV4-3,TRBJ2-3,TGCGCCAGCAGCCAAGACCGAATGCGGGGAGCAGATACGCAGTATTTT,CASSQDRMRGADTQYF
.,.,TRBV14,TRBJ2-1,TGTGCCAGCAGCCAAACACGAACTTACGCATATGAGCAGTTCTTC,CASSQTRTYAYEQFF
once,.,TRBV27,TRBJ2-7,TGTGCCAGCAGTTTATCGGGCACCGCCTACGAGCAGTACTTC,CASSLSGTAYEQYF
once,TRBD2,TRBV7-3,TRBJ2-2,TGTGCCAGCAGTCCACTAGCGGGAGGGACCGGGGAGCTGTTTTTT,CASSPLAGGTGELFF
.,TRBD2,TRBV27,TRBJ2-7,TGTGCCAGCAGTTCCCTTCTAGCGGGAACTAGGGAGCAGTACTTC,CASSSLLAGTREQYF
.,.,TRBV28,TRBJ1-2,TGTGCCAGCAGTAAGGACAGAAACTATGGCTACACCTTC,CASSKDRNYGYTF
.,.,TRBV27,TRBJ2-2,TGTGCCAGCAGTCCCTTAGGGACCGGGGAGCTGTTTTTT,CASSPLGTGELFF
.,TRBD2,TRBV7-6,TRBJ2-3,TGTGCCAGCAGCTTAACTAGCGGGATCGTGGCAGATACGCAGTATTTT,CASSLTSGIVADTQYF
.,.,TRBV27,TRBJ2-4,TGTGCCAGCAGTTTGATATCGGGCAAAAACATTCAGTACTTC,CASSLISGKNIQYF
.,.,TRBV28,TRBJ1-2,TGTGCCAGCAGCCCCCGAGGGGTTAACTATGGCTACACCTTC,CASSPRGVNYGYTF
.,TRBD2,TRBV28,TRBJ2-7,TGTGCCAGCAGTTTCCCGGGGGAGGGTGTATACGAGCAGTACTTC,CASSFPGEGVYEQYF
.,TRBD2,TRBV7-6,TRBJ2-3,TGTGCCAGCAGCCAGGGACTAGCGGGAAATCTGGATACGCAGTATTTT,CASSQGLAGNLDTQYF